Each of the 18 T cell receptor beta chains below was sequenced from the same sample in a study of cytomegalovirus exposure and HLA in healthy donors. PCR was performed using 60 Vbeta and 13 Jbeta primers. TCRdb's copy holds only in-frame clones and misses some; the assay was immunoSEQ multiplex PCR. The sample yields under 200,000 clones, 76% seen once. The sequencing input was PBMCs. The receptors shown here come from a man aged 55 to 70 in good health and CMV-seronegative.

The rearrangement uses TRBV4-2 and TRBJ2-1, with 10 bases that match TRBD2. This CDR3 contains 16 residues. The J segment lost 6 bases and the V segment lost 3 bases, leaving 8 bases of the junction unmatched. The germline CDR1 and CDR2 sequences are LGHNA and YNFKEQ. The CDR3 nucleotides read TGTGCCAGCAGCCAGGGACAAGCGGGGGGGCTCAATGAGCAGTTCTTC. This gives the protein CASSQGQAGGLNEQFF.

The chain combines TRBV7-7 with TRBJ2-5; 9 nucleotides agree with TRBD2. Germline trimming cut 3 bases from V and 4 bases from J; bases unmatched to any gene: 12. The CDR3 extends over 17 amino acids. Germline CDR1 is SSHAT and CDR2 is FNYEAQ (reference sequence). As DNA, the CDR3 is TGTGCCAGCAGCTTGGGGAGTAGCGGGGGACCACGAGAGACCCAGTACTTC. The encoded protein is CASSLGSSGGPRETQYF.

Remarks on this clone: One end of the junction fails to match germline, which may point to a read error. The CDR3 loop reads CASSLVPSGDNKGF. Here the CDR3 DNA reads TGCGCCAGCAGCTTGGTCCCTAGCGGGGACAATAAGGGCTTC. The V and J genes are TRBV5-1 and TRBJ2-7; 9 bases are a match to TRBD2. This CDR3 comprises 14 residues. Germline V gene lookup returns CDR1 SGHRS and CDR2 YFSETQ.

The chain combines TRBV6-4 with TRBJ2-1, with TRBD1 identical over 8 bases. Looked up from germline, CDR1 is MRHNA and CDR2 is SNTAGT. The CDR3 is 14 residues long. V lost 4 bases, J lost 5 bases, and 4 bases stayed unmatched. CDR3 nucleotide sequence: TGTGCCAGCAGTGGACAGGGGTGGGACAATGAGCAGTTCTTC. Translation gives CASSGQGWDNEQFF.

This chain links TRBV28 with TRBJ2-1; maybe TRBD2 (5 bases). There are 14 residues in the CDR3. Germline values: CDR1 MDHEN, CDR2 SYDVKM. Deletions cut 6 bases from V and 1 base from J, with 10 bases between. CDR3 region: CASRAGISYNEQFF. DNA of the CDR3: TGTGCCAGCAGGGCGGGCATTTCCTACAATGAGCAGTTCTTC.

The chain links TRBV7-3 to TRBJ2-3; unclear D gene. Germline values: CDR1 SGHTA, CDR2 FQGTGA. CDR3 length equals 13 residues. V was clipped by 5 bases and J by 0 bases, with 6 bases between them. The DNA of the CDR3 is TGTGCCAGCAGCCCCTCGAGCACAGATACGCAGTATTTT. Residues: CASSPSSTDTQYF.

The genes are TRBV11-3 and TRBJ2-1; D is unclear. Trimming removed 4 bases from V and 7 bases from J, with 17 bases in between. The length of the CDR3 is 15 residues. CDR1 is SGHNT, CDR2 YENEEA, per germline. Written as DNA, the CDR3 is TGTGCCAGCAGCTCCACTACGGTAGGTGTAAATGAGCAGTTCTTC. Its translation: CASSSTTVGVNEQFF.

This clone was counted only a few times. V is TRBV30 and J is TRBJ2-2, with a tentative D call TRBD1 (6 bases). V was trimmed by 5 bases and J by 5 bases, leaving 9 bases between them. Germline-derived CDR1 and CDR2 are GTSNPN and SVGIG (reference sequence). This CDR3 has 12 residues. The CDR3 DNA follows: TGTGCCTGGGGGACATTTACCGGGGAGCTGTTTTTT. Its protein product is CAWGTFTGELFF.

The chain couples TRBV10-3 to TRBJ1-1, with D possibly matching TRBD1 (6 bases). Trimming removed 3 bases from V and 0 bases from J, with 14 bases in between. Germline V lookup: CDR1 ENHRY, CDR2 SYGVKD. The CDR3 consists of 16 residues. The CDR3 spells CAISEGGALLNTEAFF. The CDR3, as DNA: TGTGCCATCAGTGAAGGGGGAGCATTATTGAACACTGAAGCTTTCTTT.

J is TRBJ2-5 and V is TRBV9, with 8 positions matching TRBD1. The CDR3 spans 15 residues. J gave up 4 bases and V 4 bases, and 9 bases lay outside the gene matches. Germline assignment: CDR1 SGDLS and CDR2 YYNGEE. Here the CDR3 reads CASSPRTGFGETQYF. The CDR3 nucleotides read TGTGCCAGCAGCCCCAGGACAGGGTTTGGAGAGACCCAGTACTTC.

The V call is TRBV18, the J call TRBJ2-1, with 8 bases identical to TRBD2. Germline V gives CDR1 KGHSH, CDR2 LQKENI. This CDR3 has 15 amino acids. V lost 2 bases and J lost 5; bases outside the gene matches: 5. The CDR3, as DNA: TGTGCCAGCTCACCATTGGGACTAGATAACAATGAGCAGTTCTTC. Its protein is CASSPLGLDNNEQFF.

The chain has TRBV5-1 and TRBJ2-1; D is uncertain. This CDR3 is 15 amino acids long. Germline V lookup: CDR1 SGHRS, CDR2 YFSETQ. Trimming pared 1 base from V and 0 bases from J, leaving 8 bases between. The chain's CDR3 is CASSLMALSYNEQFF. As DNA, the CDR3 is TGCGCCAGCAGCTTGATGGCTCTCTCCTACAATGAGCAGTTCTTC.

The chain recombines TRBV9 with TRBJ2-7; perhaps TRBD2 as D (7 bases). Trimming took 7 bases from V and 0 from J, leaving 14 bases between them. The length of the CDR3 is 14 residues. Germline assignment: CDR1 SGDLS and CDR2 YYNGEE. The CDR3 DNA sequence: TGTGCCAGCTCCTCCGGGGGGCTCTCCTACGAGCAGTACTTC. Translating it yields CASSSGGLSYEQYF.

The rearrangement links TRBV27 to TRBJ2-1, with TRBD1 matching 10 bases. After removal of 3 bases from V and 8 bases from J, the junction contained 16 bases not matched to a gene. Per germline, CDR1 MNHEY and CDR2 SMNVEV (reference sequence). The CDR3 has 18 amino acids. This chain's CDR3 is CASSLRRDRGLTGDEQFF. The CDR3, as DNA: TGTGCCAGCAGTTTGCGCCGGGACAGGGGCCTGACTGGGGATGAGCAGTTCTTC.

The chain is built from TRBV6-1 and TRBJ2-3; perhaps TRBD2 as D (5 bases). The CDR3 loop spans 13 amino acids. V was pared by 7 bases and J by 2 bases, with 10 bases between. Germline V gives CDR1 MNHNS, CDR2 SASEGT. CDR3 region: CASTRVPTDTQYF. The CDR3 DNA sequence: TGTGCCAGCACGAGGGTCCCCACAGATACGCAGTATTTT.

This clone was seen once. The rearrangement links TRBV10-1 to TRBJ2-5; 8 nucleotides align to TRBD1. V lost 4 bases, J lost 7 bases, and 8 bases stayed unmatched. The germline V gene encodes CDR1 WNHNN and CDR2 SYGVQD (reference sequence). This CDR3 contains 14 residues. The CDR3 DNA sequence: TGCGCCAGCAGTGGGACAGGGACCCCATCGACCCAGTACTTC. Translation: CASSGTGTPSTQYF.

Regarding this clone: A read error may produce the germline difference seen at one junction end. The rearrangement links TRBV7-9 to TRBJ2-5; D not resolved. The J call may be mistaken, given a closer DNA end match to TRBJ2-7. This CDR3 region has 12 residues. The germline V gene has CDR1 SEHNR and CDR2 FQNEAQ (reference sequence). The CDR3 region is CSSSLALSEQYF. The CDR3 DNA reads TGTTCCAGCAGCTTAGCTCTGTCCGAGCAGTACTTC.

The chain uses TRBV6-6 and TRBJ1-3; D unclear. This CDR3 is built from 15 residues. Germline lookup yields CDR1 MNHNY and CDR2 SVGAGI (reference sequence). The ends were cut back, 5 bases at V and 1 base at J, with 12 bases in the middle. The DNA for the CDR3 is TGTGCCAGCAGTCCCACGCGGGGTTCTGGAAACACCATATATTTT. Its translation: CASSPTRGSGNTIYF.